One sample yielded the 13 T cell receptor beta chains listed below, sequenced in a study of regulatory T cells in long-lasting Graves disease. The authors built TCR beta libraries using iRepertoire HTBI primers and Arm-PCR of CDR3 regions. In TCRdb, the multiplex PCR reads were re-called with MiXCR into one record per CDR3 protein. This repertoire shows 550,000 to 650,000 distinct CDR3 sequences, 15% to 20% found once; its top ten account for 12%. This sample's time point: newly diagnosed GD, antithyroid drugs for less than 3 months. Scientists built the TCR library using RNA that was extracted from PBMCs. These data were likewise used in another study, on T cells in Graves' hyperthyroidism and ophthalmopathy.

This specimen consisted of peripheral blood mononuclear cells (PBMCs), obtained at new diagnosis, from a patient treated with antithyroid drugs. Every receptor here comes from a man younger than 35 with Graves disease.

This clonotype was observed a handful of times. The chain recombines TRBV25-1 with TRBJ1-6, with 8 nucleotides matching TRBD1. Germline CDR1 MGHDK, CDR2 SYGVNS. CDR3 size: 15 residues. V shed 6 bases, J shed 10 bases, and the junction held 11 bases outside the gene matches. The CDR3 protein is CASSDPGGMGSPLHF. The DNA of the CDR3 is TGTGCCAGCAGCGATCCAGGGGGCATGGGATCACCCCTCCACTTT.

This clonotype has ten or more counts. The rearrangement joins TRBV5-1 to TRBJ1-2, with D unclear. Germline V gives CDR1 SGHRS, CDR2 YFSETQ. The ends were cut back, 0 bases at V and 0 bases at J, with 9 bases in the middle. The CDR3 extends over 15 amino acids. In nucleotides, the CDR3 is TGCGCCAGCAGCTTGGATCCGGGGACTAACTATGGCTACACCTTC. Translated: CASSLDPGTNYGYTF.

This clonotype has a count of ten or more. This CDR3 reads CSASNAGEAYNEQFF. CDR3 in DNA: TGCAGTGCTAGTAATGCGGGAGAAGCCTACAATGAGCAGTTCTTC. V is TRBV20-1 and J is TRBJ2-1, with 7 bases matching TRBD2. The CDR3 loop spans 15 amino acids. Germline CDR1 reads DFQATT; CDR2 reads SNEGSKA (reference sequence). The junction had 7 bases not matched to a gene; V was cut back by 3 bases and J by 2 bases.

This clonotype was found a few times. The rearrangement links TRBV9 to TRBJ1-1; D uncertain. CDR1 and CDR2 (germline): SGDLS, YYNGEE. V lost 0 bases, J lost 8 bases, and 8 bases lay in between. The CDR3 loop spans 12 amino acids. The chain's CDR3 is CASSVGNGEAFF. The CDR3 DNA is TGTGCCAGCAGCGTAGGAAACGGCGAAGCTTTCTTT.

The chain carries TRBV5-5 and TRBJ2-7; D is unresolved. Germline V gene sequence: CDR1 SGHKS, CDR2 YYEKEE (reference sequence). This CDR3 region has 13 residues. V dropped 2 bases and J dropped 5 bases, with 11 bases sitting between them. Here the CDR3 DNA reads TGTGCCAGCAGCTTTTATGTGAAGAACGAGCAGTACTTC. Residues: CASSFYVKNEQYF.

This clonotype was counted ten times or more. V is TRBV28 and J is TRBJ1-1; D possibly corresponds to TRBD1 (6 bases). From germline, CDR1 is MDHEN and CDR2 SYDVKM. The ends were cut back, 3 bases at V and 6 bases at J, with 17 bases in the middle. The CDR3 consists of 15 residues. The CDR3 loop is CASSFRGPMWAEAFF. DNA of the CDR3: TGTGCCAGCAGTTTCCGGGGGCCCATGTGGGCTGAAGCTTTCTTT.

This clonotype was detected ten times or more. CDR3 protein: CASSFTNTGELFF. CDR3 sequence (DNA): TGTGCCAGCAGTTTCACGAACACCGGGGAGCTGTTTTTT. The V gene is TRBV12-3 or TRBV12-4, the J gene TRBJ2-2; D remains ambiguous. CDR3 length: 13 residues. The V gene lost 3 bases and the J gene lost 0 bases, with 2 bases spanning the gap.

This clonotype was detected ten times or more. CDR3 region: CASSLMPRRGLGYTF. The CDR3 DNA reads TGTGCCAGCAGTTTAATGCCGCGCAGGGGGCTTGGCTACACCTTC. The rearrangement joins TRBV12-3 or TRBV12-4 to TRBJ1-2; 8 bases are a match to TRBD1. Unmatched junction bases numbered 9, after V lost 2 bases and J lost 7 bases. The CDR3 length is 15 residues.

This clonotype was found many times. The chain recombines TRBV28 with TRBJ2-7; TRBD2 is a possible D gene (5 bases). The CDR3 is 12 residues long. Per germline, CDR1 MDHEN and CDR2 SYDVKM. Trimming cost V 4 bases and J 5 bases, with 9 bases left between them. CDR3 coding DNA: TGTGCCAGCAGTTCCCGGGAAAACGAGCAGTACTTC. Translation: CASSSRENEQYF.

The gene calls are TRBV6-1 and TRBJ2-1, with D perhaps matching TRBD2 (7 bases). CDR3 length equals 15 residues. Trimming took 5 bases from V and 3 from J, leaving 14 bases between them. Germline values: CDR1 MNHNS, CDR2 SASEGT. CDR3 nucleotide sequence: TGTGCCAGCAGTCTCCGGAGGGGGGGCTACAATGAGCAGTTCTTC. Its translation: CASSLRRGGYNEQFF.

This clonotype was seen a handful of times. The V gene is TRBV18, the J gene TRBJ1-6, with D uncertain. This CDR3 is built from 13 residues. Trimming took off 6 bases at V and 10 bases at J, with 13 bases between the two ends. Germline values: CDR1 KGHSH, CDR2 LQKENI. CDR3 bases: TGTGCCAGCTCCCTCGACACCCAGTCACCCCTCCACTTT. It translates to CASSLDTQSPLHF.

The chain links TRBV5-1 to TRBJ1-1; D is possibly TRBD1 (5 bases). V shed 5 bases and J shed 1 base, with 18 bases lying between them. Per germline, CDR1 SGHRS and CDR2 YFSETQ. This CDR3 comprises 16 residues. CDR3 DNA sequence: TGCGCCAGCAGTTCCAGGGTAGGAATTGGGAACACTGAAGCTTTCTTT. It is translated as CASSSRVGIGNTEAFF.

A remark on this clonotype: A read error may explain this, as a much larger clone is one base away. The final CDR3 position lacks the conserved phenylalanine or tryptophan, pointing to a likely read error. The chain links TRBV20-1 to TRBJ1-1; possible D gene TRBD1, 6 bases. Germline loops: CDR1 DFQATT, CDR2 SNEGSKA (reference sequence). V was trimmed by 3 bases and J by 1 base, leaving 9 bases between them. The CDR3 sequence is 13 residues long. The CDR3 DNA sequence: TGCAGTGCTAGTCGGACAGCGAACACTGAAGCTTTCCTT. It encodes CSASRTANTEAFL.